These 26 T cell receptor beta chains came from one sample sequenced in a study of cytomegalovirus exposure and HLA in healthy donors. Both 60 Vbeta primers and 13 Jbeta primers went into the PCR. Sequenced by immunoSEQ multiplex PCR; TCRdb stores in-frame clones only, minus some. The repertoire holds about 210,000 clones, with around 86% as singletons. The sequencing sample was made of PBMCs. These receptors were obtained from a woman aged 50 to 60 in good health and CMV-seropositive.

The chain has TRBV7-2 and TRBJ1-5, with a possible D match to TRBD1 (6 bases). The length of the CDR3 is 14 residues. CDR1 SGHTA and CDR2 FQGNSA come from the germline V gene. V was pared by 3 bases and J by 6 bases, with 12 bases between. The DNA of the CDR3 is TGTGCCAGCAGCTTCGGGGGGGCAGGTCAGCCCCAGCATTTT. Translating it yields CASSFGGAGQPQHF.

The V call is TRBV30, the J call TRBJ1-3; weak D call: TRBD1 (5 bases). Germline values: CDR1 GTSNPN, CDR2 SVGIG (reference sequence). This CDR3 is built from 12 residues. V shed 5 bases and J shed 0 bases, with 5 bases lying between them. CDR3 bases: TGTGCCTGGGACAGCTCTGGAAACACCATATATTTT. This sequence encodes CAWDSSGNTIYF.

This clone was found a few times. V and J are TRBV30 and TRBJ1-2; 8 bases match TRBD1. Trimming removed 2 bases from V and 8 bases from J; junction bases left unmatched: 7. Germline loops: CDR1 GTSNPN, CDR2 SVGIG (reference sequence). The CDR3 totals 13 residues. The CDR3 sequence: CAWSRQGNEGYTF. The DNA for the CDR3 is TGTGCCTGGAGTAGACAGGGGAACGAGGGCTACACCTTC. Based on the CDR3 plus reference TRBV30 and TRBJ1-2, the full variable domain is SQTIHQWPATLVQPVGSPLSLECTVEGTSNPNLYWYRQAAGRGLQLLFYSVGIGQISSEVPQNLSASRPQDRQFILSSKKLLLSDSGFYLCAWSRQGNEGYTFGSGTRLTVV.

This clone was seen a few times. The gene calls are TRBV5-1 and TRBJ1-1; D gene unclear. Germline V lookup: CDR1 SGHRS, CDR2 YFSETQ. The CDR3 consists of 13 residues. V was shortened by 1 base and J by 0 bases, with 4 bases between the two germline ends. This chain's CDR3 is CASSLRVNTEAFF. CDR3 bases: TGCGCCAGCAGCTTGAGAGTGAACACTGAAGCTTTCTTT.

The chain's CDR3 is CASSVGGVYLTDTQYF. The CDR3 nucleotides are TGTGCCAGCAGCGTAGGGGGCGTATATCTCACAGATACGCAGTATTTT. The V gene is TRBV9, the J gene TRBJ2-3, with D possibly TRBD1 on 5 matching bases. The V end lost 0 bases, the J end lost 2 bases, and 13 bases lay between the germline ends. The CDR3 spans 16 residues. Germline CDR1 SGDLS, CDR2 YYNGEE.

The chain is built from TRBV28 and TRBJ1-5; weak D call: TRBD1 (6 bases). Germline V gene sequence: CDR1 MDHEN, CDR2 SYDVKM. V was trimmed by 4 bases and J by 0 bases, leaving 13 bases between them. This CDR3 is built from 16 residues. This chain's CDR3 is CASSSPGTTSNQPQHF. The DNA for the CDR3 is TGTGCCAGCAGTTCCCCCGGGACAACTAGCAATCAGCCCCAGCATTTT.

The chain recombines TRBV7-3 with TRBJ2-7; TRBD1 agrees at 8 bases. V trimming: 1 base; J trimming: 4 bases; junction bases outside the gene matches: 6. Germline-derived CDR1 and CDR2 are SGHTA and FQGTGA. The CDR3 extends over 15 amino acids. The CDR3 loop reads CASSLMTGANYEQYF. The CDR3 region has the DNA TGTGCCAGCAGCTTAATGACAGGGGCGAATTACGAGCAGTACTTC.

A note on this clone: Other DNA sequences in the sample encode the same CDR3. The chain links TRBV9 to TRBJ1-1; D unclear. This CDR3 is 14 amino acids long. V was cut by 0 bases and J by 0 bases, with 6 bases left in between. Per the germline V gene, CDR1 is SGDLS and CDR2 is YYNGEE. CDR3 residues: CASSVEAMNTEAFF. The CDR3 DNA follows: TGTGCCAGCAGCGTAGAAGCTATGAACACTGAAGCTTTCTTT.

The chain uses TRBV7-3 and TRBJ2-7; 10 nucleotides align to TRBD1. Germline V gives CDR1 SGHTA, CDR2 FQGTGA. The ends lost 3 bases at V and 5 bases at J; junction bases unmatched: 4. The CDR3 extends over 14 amino acids. Here the CDR3 reads CASSLTGTGDEQYF. CDR3 DNA: TGTGCCAGCAGCTTGACCGGGACAGGGGACGAGCAGTACTTC.

V and J are TRBV29-1 and TRBJ2-4; 8 bases map to TRBD2. CDR1 and CDR2 from the germline V gene are SQVTM and ANQGSEA. The CDR3 consists of 14 residues. Trimming cost V 4 bases and J 2 bases; bases outside gene matches: 4. CDR3 nucleotide sequence: TGCAGCGTTGGACAGCGGGGGTCCAAAAACATTCAGTACTTC. Protein sequence: CSVGQRGSKNIQYF.

V is TRBV6-6 and J is TRBJ2-5; 9 bases align to TRBD1. The germline V gene encodes CDR1 MNHNY and CDR2 SVGAGI (reference sequence). This CDR3 has 15 residues. V gave up 5 bases and J gave up 5 bases; unmatched junction bases: 9. The CDR3 DNA reads TGTGCCAGCAGTGCCCCGGGACAGGGATCGGAGACCCAGTACTTC. It is translated as CASSAPGQGSETQYF.

The CDR3 DNA reads TGTGCCTGGAGTTCGGAGGGGATAGCCAATGAGCAGTTCTTC. Translation: CAWSSEGIANEQFF. V gene TRBV30 combines with J gene TRBJ2-1; D is possibly TRBD2 (6 bases). V shed 2 bases and J shed 6 bases, with 14 bases lying between them. This CDR3 region has 14 residues. Germline lookup yields CDR1 GTSNPN and CDR2 SVGIG (reference sequence).

This chain joins TRBV6-5 and TRBJ1-2, with 7 bases aligning to TRBD1. Losses at the gene ends were 0 bases for V and 6 bases for J; bases not matched to a gene: 4. The CDR3 is made up of 14 amino acids. Germline CDR1 and CDR2: MNHEY and SVGAGI. CDR3 in amino acids: CASSYSEGADGYTF. As DNA, the CDR3 is TGTGCCAGCAGTTACTCAGAGGGGGCGGATGGCTACACCTTC.

This CDR3 reads CASSEQVLANTEAFF. The DNA for the CDR3 is TGTGCCAGCAGCGAACAGGTATTAGCGAACACTGAAGCTTTCTTT. The rearrangement uses TRBV14 and TRBJ1-1, with D tentatively TRBD1 (5 bases). Between the trimmed V and J ends, which lost 5 bases and 1 base, there was a span of 14 bases. The germline gives CDR1 SGHDN, CDR2 FVKESK. The CDR3 is made up of 15 amino acids.

The gene calls are TRBV10-3 and TRBJ2-5; D is ambiguous. The CDR3 loop spans 14 amino acids. V lost 4 bases and J 0 bases, leaving 9 bases between the germline ends. Germline V gene lookup returns CDR1 ENHRY and CDR2 SYGVKD. As DNA, the CDR3 is TGTGCCATCAGTGCCGGCAGGAACCAAGAGACCCAGTACTTC. Translation: CAISAGRNQETQYF.

In this sample, this clone turned up a few times. The V call is TRBV29-1, the J call TRBJ1-4; D possibly corresponds to TRBD1 (5 bases). V lost 6 bases and J lost 0, with 11 bases in between. The CDR3 covers 14 residues. CDR1 SQVTM and CDR2 ANQGSEA come from the germline V gene. In DNA, the CDR3 is TGCAGCGTAGCCCGGACACCAACTAATGAAAAACTGTTTTTT. Translated: CSVARTPTNEKLFF.

In DNA form, the CDR3 reads TGTGCCAGCAGCGTAGGGACAAGGGGTACTAACTATGGCTACACCTTC. This gives the protein CASSVGTRGTNYGYTF. The rearrangement joins TRBV9 to TRBJ1-2, with a tentative D call TRBD1 (5 bases). The V gene's germline CDR1 is SGDLS and CDR2 YYNGEE. This CDR3 contains 16 residues. The germline V and J ends were trimmed by 0 bases and 0 bases, with 12 bases remaining between them.

Only one count was recorded for this clone. The genes are TRBV2 and TRBJ2-2; D possibly corresponds to TRBD2 (6 bases). The germline CDR1 and CDR2 sequences are SNHLY and FYNNEI. The V and J ends lost 4 bases and 4 bases respectively, with 13 bases between them. The CDR3 spans 15 residues. Written as DNA, the CDR3 is TGTGCCAGCAGTGGGACCTGGGGGGTCACCGGGGAGCTGTTTTTT. Residues: CASSGTWGVTGELFF.

The chain has TRBV11-2 and TRBJ1-2; D is unclear. Per germline, CDR1 SGHAT and CDR2 FQNNGV. The length of the CDR3 is 12 residues. The V gene lost 1 base and the J gene lost 7 bases, with 7 bases spanning the gap. CDR3 in amino acids: CASSLGGSGYTF. In nucleotides, the CDR3 is TGTGCCAGCAGCTTAGGCGGGTCTGGCTACACCTTC.

The chain joins TRBV7-2 to TRBJ2-1; D gene uncertain. V shed 8 bases and J shed 0 bases, with 11 bases lying between them. CDR3 size: 14 residues. The germline gives CDR1 SGHTA, CDR2 FQGNSA. The CDR3 spells CASRKQSSYNEQFF. Written as DNA, the CDR3 is TGTGCCAGCCGGAAACAGAGCTCCTACAATGAGCAGTTCTTC.

The genes are TRBV28 and TRBJ2-1; tentative D call: TRBD2 (6 bases). Trimming left V 5 bases short and J 0 bases short, with 14 bases between. The CDR3 has 16 amino acids. The germline V gene has CDR1 MDHEN and CDR2 SYDVKM. CDR3 in DNA: TGTGCCAGCAGTCCAATCGGAGGGAGCTCCTACAATGAGCAGTTCTTC. It specifies CASSPIGGSSYNEQFF.

This chain joins TRBV2 and TRBJ2-2; tentative D call: TRBD1 (6 bases). Trimming took 7 bases from V and 7 from J, leaving 19 bases between them. The CDR3 covers 15 residues. Germline values: CDR1 SNHLY, CDR2 FYNNEI. The CDR3 bases are TGTGCCAGCACTGTGTACTGGGGGCCGGGCGGGGAGCTGTTTTTT. Translating gives CASTVYWGPGGELFF.

This clone showed up just once. The chain carries TRBV6-1 and TRBJ2-3; D is possibly TRBD2 (5 bases). Trimming left V 4 bases short and J 6 bases short, with 23 bases between. The CDR3 consists of 17 residues. From germline, CDR1 is MNHNS and CDR2 SASEGT. CDR3 residues: CASSASFRTGMVDTQYF. The CDR3 region has the DNA TGTGCCAGCAGTGCAAGCTTTAGGACTGGGATGGTGGATACGCAGTATTTT.

The gene calls are TRBV19 and TRBJ2-5, with TRBD1 identical over 8 bases. The CDR3 spans 16 residues. V dropped 6 bases and J dropped 0; count of bases not matched to a gene: 9. From germline, CDR1 is LNHDA and CDR2 SQIVND (reference sequence). CDR3 nucleotide sequence: TGTGCCAGTAGCCATCGGGGACAGGTGTACCAAGAGACCCAGTACTTC. This sequence encodes CASSHRGQVYQETQYF.

The rearrangement uses TRBV7-2 and TRBJ1-2; no clear D gene. V gave up 4 bases and J gave up 6 bases, with 18 bases separating them. This CDR3 comprises 15 residues. CDR1 and CDR2 (germline): SGHTA, FQGNSA. Here the CDR3 reads CASSSNTVARDGYTF. For the CDR3, the DNA is TGTGCCAGCAGCTCCAACACCGTTGCGAGGGATGGCTACACCTTC.

This clone was picked up a small number of times. The chain has TRBV6-4 and TRBJ1-1, with D perhaps matching TRBD1 (6 bases). Trimming left V 6 bases short and J 3 bases short, with 14 bases between. CDR1 is MRHNA and CDR2 is SNTAGT in the germline V gene. The CDR3 extends over 14 amino acids. The CDR3 loop is CASSLESGDTEAFF. In DNA form, the CDR3 reads TGTGCCAGCAGCTTGGAATCAGGGGACACTGAAGCTTTCTTT.